These 26 T cell receptor beta chains were all obtained from the same sample, sequenced in a study of long-term antiretroviral therapy in people with HIV. The immunoSEQ assay was v3.0, run at survey level. Measured with immunoSEQ multiplex PCR; TCRdb has only the in-frame clones, and not every one. The repertoire consists of about 21,000 clones, with about four fifths occurring once and the leading ten covering around 5.7%. Source: unsorted PBMCs, taken 0.2 years after starting antiretroviral therapy. All receptors derive from a woman aged 30 to 39 with HIV.

V is TRBV27 and J is TRBJ1-1; D not certain. The CDR3 extends over 14 amino acids. Germline-derived CDR1 and CDR2 are MNHEY and SMNVEV (reference sequence). Between the trimmed V and J ends, which lost 6 bases and 5 bases, there was a span of 16 bases. CDR3 region: CASREWYTGTEAFF. CDR3 DNA sequence: TGTGCCAGCAGAGAGTGGTACACCGGGACTGAAGCTTTCTTT.

This chain links TRBV9 with TRBJ1-1; 9 nucleotides match TRBD1. The CDR3 totals 15 residues. V lost 4 bases, J lost 3 bases, and 7 bases stayed unmatched. Germline CDR1 is SGDLS and CDR2 is YYNGEE. The CDR3 sequence is CASSPGDREDTEAFF. The CDR3 DNA reads TGTGCCAGCAGCCCGGGGGACAGGGAGGACACTGAAGCTTTCTTT. Full variable domain (remainder filled in from reference TRBV9 and TRBJ1-1): DSGVTQTPKHLITATGQRVTLRCSPRSGDLSVYWYQQSLDQGLQFLIQYYNGEERAKGNILERFSAQQFPDLHSELNLSSLELGDSALYFCASSPGDREDTEAFFGQGTRLTVV.

The chain couples TRBV30 to TRBJ2-1; unclear D gene. CDR3 length: 17 amino acids. In germline, CDR1 is GTSNPN, CDR2 SVGIG (reference sequence). Trimming left V 0 bases short and J 1 base short, with 16 bases between. The CDR3 protein is CAWSVSAPGPSYNEQFF. The CDR3 nucleotides read TGTGCCTGGAGTGTAAGTGCTCCGGGCCCTTCCTACAATGAGCAGTTCTTC.

This chain connects TRBV11-2 to TRBJ2-1, with 8 bases lining up with TRBD2. Germline V CDR1 and CDR2: SGHAT, FQNNGV. The junction had 3 bases not matched to a gene; V was cut back by 4 bases and J by 1 base. This CDR3 is 15 amino acids long. The CDR3 nucleotides are TGTGCCAGCAGCTCTACTAGCGGATCCTACAATGAGCAGTTCTTC. It encodes CASSSTSGSYNEQFF.

The chain has TRBV5-1 and TRBJ2-3, with a tentative D call TRBD2 (6 bases). Germline V CDR1 and CDR2: SGHRS, YFSETQ. V lost 0 bases and J 5 bases, leaving 22 bases between the germline ends. The CDR3 covers 18 residues. The CDR3 loop reads CASSLGQTGLLFRDTQYF. CDR3 bases: TGCGCCAGCAGCTTGGGCCAAACGGGACTCTTATTTAGAGATACGCAGTATTTT.

The chain links TRBV5-6 to TRBJ1-4; tentative D call: TRBD1 (6 bases). Germline CDR1 SGHDT, CDR2 YYEEEE. The CDR3 is 19 amino acids. Deletions cut 1 base from V and 1 base from J, with 20 bases between. CDR3 loop: CASSLLGVGAIGTNEKLFF. The CDR3 nucleotides are TGTGCCAGCAGCTTGTTAGGCGTGGGGGCGATCGGAACTAATGAAAAACTGTTTTTT.

The chain couples TRBV9 to TRBJ2-1; D is uncertain. V was shortened by 1 base and J by 7 bases, with 6 bases between the two germline ends. Germline V gene lookup returns CDR1 SGDLS and CDR2 YYNGEE. CDR3 length: 12 amino acids. DNA of the CDR3: TGTGCCAGCAGCGTATTGGAAAATGAGCAGTTCTTC. This encodes CASSVLENEQFF.

This chain uses TRBV9 with TRBJ1-2; D is possibly TRBD1 (5 bases). This CDR3 has 14 amino acids. Deletions cut 3 bases from V and 0 bases from J, with 9 bases between. The germline gives CDR1 SGDLS, CDR2 YYNGEE. CDR3 coding DNA: TGTGCCAGCAGCGGGGGGGATTCTAACTATGGCTACACCTTC. It yields the protein CASSGGDSNYGYTF.

The V gene is TRBV27, the J gene TRBJ2-1, with D perhaps matching TRBD1 (6 bases). In germline, CDR1 is MNHEY, CDR2 SMNVEV (reference sequence). Trimming shortened V by 2 bases and J by 4 bases, and 18 bases separated the two germline ends. The CDR3 loop spans 17 amino acids. The CDR3 protein is CASSLGLNWGPYNEQFF. The CDR3 DNA sequence: TGTGCCAGCAGTTTAGGTCTCAATTGGGGGCCATACAATGAGCAGTTCTTC.

The rearrangement links TRBV27 to TRBJ1-5; D may be TRBD1 (6 bases). V gave up 6 bases and J gave up 4 bases, with 10 bases separating them. CDR3 length: 13 residues. Germline assignment: CDR1 MNHEY and CDR2 SMNVEV (reference sequence). The CDR3 region is CASRPTGNQPQHF. The CDR3, as DNA: TGTGCCAGCAGACCTACAGGGAATCAGCCCCAGCATTTT.

Here the CDR3 DNA reads TGTGCCGCCGGACGCGAGGTTATCGGGCTGGACACCTTC. This gives the protein CAAGREVIGLDTF. The V gene is TRBV30, the J gene TRBJ1-2; no firm D call. Looked up from germline, CDR1 is GTSNPN and CDR2 is SVGIG (reference sequence). The CDR3 runs 13 residues. V was cut by 8 bases and J by 12 bases, with 25 bases left in between.

In DNA, the CDR3 is TGTGCCAGTAGACGGAACACTGAAGCTTTCTTT. It codes for CASRRNTEAFF. The chain joins TRBV19 to TRBJ1-1; D remains ambiguous. The ends were cut back, 6 bases at V and 1 base at J, with 3 bases in the middle. The V gene's germline CDR1 is LNHDA and CDR2 SQIVND (reference sequence). This CDR3 is built from 11 residues.

The gene calls are TRBV5-5 and TRBJ2-7; D not certain. CDR3 size: 13 residues. CDR1 is SGHKS and CDR2 is YYEKEE in the germline V gene (reference sequence). V was pared by 0 bases and J by 2 bases, with 6 bases between. The CDR3 here is CASSLVSTYEQYF. In DNA, the CDR3 is TGTGCCAGCAGCTTGGTCAGCACCTACGAGCAGTACTTC.

The rearrangement joins TRBV18 to TRBJ1-4; D not certain. The CDR3 has 14 amino acids. The germline V gene has CDR1 KGHSH and CDR2 LQKENI. V lost 3 bases and J 13 bases, leaving 18 bases between the germline ends. The CDR3 nucleotides are TGTGCCAGCTCACCGGTCGAAGGAAACGCAGGACTGTTTTTT. This sequence encodes CASSPVEGNAGLFF.

The chain couples TRBV29-1 to TRBJ2-7; possibly TRBD2 for D (5 bases). Germline V gene lookup returns CDR1 SQVTM and CDR2 ANQGSEA. Trimming took 4 bases from V and 1 from J, leaving 11 bases between them. The CDR3 contains 13 residues. The CDR3 DNA reads as TGCAGCGTTGGGGAGTTAGGATCCTACGAGCAGTACTTC. It yields the protein CSVGELGSYEQYF.

The V gene is TRBV6-1, the J gene TRBJ1-2; the match to TRBD1 covers 9 bases. Germline loops: CDR1 MNHNS, CDR2 SASEGT. With 10 bases clipped from V and 2 bases from J, the junction kept 8 bases outside the gene matches. This CDR3 spans 14 amino acids. The CDR3 loop is CATSAQGANYGYTF. The CDR3 bases are TGTGCCACCTCGGCACAGGGGGCCAACTATGGCTACACCTTC.

This clone has just one count. This rearrangement joins TRBV19 to TRBJ2-7; D call uncertain. Germline V CDR1 and CDR2: LNHDA, SQIVND (reference sequence). This CDR3 has 14 residues. V lost 3 bases to trimming and J lost 1 base, with 10 bases between them. CDR3 DNA sequence: TGTGCCAGTAGTATCCTCGCAAGTTCCTACGAGCAGTACTTC. It yields the protein CASSILASSYEQYF.

CDR3 nucleotide sequence: TGCGCCAGCAGCTCGCCCCCCTATGGCTACACCTTC. As protein: CASSSPPYGYTF. The J gene is TRBJ1-2, the V gene TRBV5-1, with unresolved D. V lost 3 bases and J 4 bases, leaving 7 bases between the germline ends. This CDR3 has 12 residues. Germline V CDR1 and CDR2: SGHRS, YFSETQ.

The J gene is TRBJ1-1, the V gene TRBV5-1; D is perhaps TRBD1 (5 bases). Trimming cost V 2 bases and J 11 bases, with 13 bases left between them. From germline, CDR1 is SGHRS and CDR2 YFSETQ. The CDR3 loop spans 12 amino acids. Here the CDR3 DNA reads TGCGCCAGCAGCTTCGCAGGGAGCATGGCTTTCTTT. The encoded protein is CASSFAGSMAFF.

The rearrangement links TRBV13 to TRBJ2-7; 7 bases are shared with TRBD1. J was trimmed by 5 bases and V by 2 bases; bases with no gene match: 3. The CDR3 totals 13 residues. In germline, CDR1 is PRHDT, CDR2 FYEKMQ (reference sequence). CDR3 coding DNA: TGTGCCAGCAGCTTACGACAGGGCAACGAGCAGTACGTC. Amino acids: CASSLRQGNEQYV.

This clone was recorded only once. V usage is TRBV20-1 and J usage is TRBJ2-2; D might be TRBD1 (6 bases). The V and J ends lost 4 bases and 10 bases respectively, with 10 bases between them. CDR1 and CDR2 (germline): DFQATT, SNEGSKA (reference sequence). The length of the CDR3 is 11 residues. This CDR3 reads CSAKGGPELFF. CDR3 nucleotide sequence: TGCAGTGCTAAAGGGGGACCGGAGCTGTTTTTT.

The rearrangement links TRBV7-2 to TRBJ1-2; D may be TRBD1 (6 bases). Per germline, CDR1 SGHTA and CDR2 FQGNSA. This CDR3 has 13 residues. Trimming shortened V by 4 bases and J by 7 bases, and 13 bases separated the two germline ends. CDR3 protein: CASSSSTGRGYTF. CDR3 in DNA: TGTGCCAGCAGCTCATCGACAGGCCGTGGCTACACCTTC.

The chain joins TRBV5-1 to TRBJ2-7, with 10 bases matching TRBD1. The CDR3 is 15 residues long. The germline V gene has CDR1 SGHRS and CDR2 YFSETQ. V shed 0 bases, J shed 5 bases, and the junction held 5 bases outside the gene matches. The CDR3 region is CASSLGQGASDEQYF. CDR3 nucleotide sequence: TGCGCCAGCAGCTTGGGACAGGGGGCTTCAGACGAGCAGTACTTC.

The chain's CDR3 is CASSQGTQGSDTQYF. Here the CDR3 DNA reads TGTGCCAGCAGCCAAGGTACTCAGGGCTCAGATACGCAGTATTTT. The V and J genes are TRBV4-2 and TRBJ2-3; possibly TRBD1 for D (5 bases). Germline CDR1 and CDR2: LGHNA and YNFKEQ. Trimming pared 1 base from V and 4 bases from J, leaving 12 bases between. CDR3 size: 15 residues.

The chain recombines TRBV5-8 with TRBJ1-5; 7 bases map to TRBD1. Germline CDR1 SGHTS, CDR2 YDEGEE. The CDR3 is 14 amino acids. V shed 9 bases and J 0 bases; nucleotides not matched to a gene: 6. The CDR3 reads CATGTVISNQPQHF. CDR3 nucleotide sequence: TGTGCCACCGGGACAGTAATTAGCAATCAGCCCCAGCATTTT.

CDR3 bases: TGTGCCCTACGGGGGGAGCCAACTAATGAAAAACTGTTTTTT. This translates into CALRGEPTNEKLFF. The V call is TRBV7-9, the J call TRBJ1-4, with D tentatively TRBD1 (5 bases). Deletions cut 11 bases from V and 0 bases from J, with 13 bases between. Germline-derived CDR1 and CDR2 are SEHNR and FQNEAQ (reference sequence). The length of the CDR3 is 14 residues.